A selection of T cell receptor beta chains follows, all from one sample in a study of human T cells and chemical hapten exposure. Each CDR3 protein gets one entry after TCRdb re-called the RACE reads with MiXCR. The sample contains around 250,000 distinct CDR3 sequences, roughly 8.9% of which appear only once. The sequenced sample was whole blood, obtained in connection with sensitization to the hapten diphenylcyclopropenone (DPC). These receptors originate from a middle-aged woman with alopecia areata. Some clones in this sample may be carry-over from other donors' samples. Both conserved end residues are part of each CDR3. The D gene is left open where the match is weak. Clone size appears in some rows only: once, few, many, or a class for an expanded clone.

clone size: many
CDR3 length: 13
J gene: TRBJ1-5
V gene: TRBV6-2/TRBV6-3
D gene: TRBD1
CDR3 protein: CASSFSGGQPQHF
CDR3 DNA: TGTGCCAGCAGTTTCTCAGGGGGCCAGCCCCAGCATTTT

clone size: few
CDR3 length: 15
J gene: TRBJ1-2
V gene: TRBV2
D gene: NA
CDR3 protein: CASTLGPDAPYGYTF
CDR3 DNA: TGTGCCTCCACCCTCGGCCCGGACGCGCCCTATGGCTACACCTTC

clone size: many
CDR3 length: 15
J gene: TRBJ2-6
V gene: TRBV6-5
D gene: NA
CDR3 protein: CASSYLGGDLAVLTF
CDR3 DNA: TGTGCCAGCAGTTACTTGGGGGGCGACCTGGCCGTCCTGACTTTC

clone size: NA
CDR3 length: 15
J gene: TRBJ2-1
V gene: TRBV6-5
D gene: NA
CDR3 protein: CASSYGGSSYNEQFF
CDR3 DNA: TGTGCCAGCAGTTACGGCGGCAGCTCCTACAATGAGCAGTTCTTC

clone size: few
CDR3 length: 16
J gene: TRBJ2-1
V gene: TRBV6-5
D gene: TRBD2
CDR3 protein: CASSYSASGRGNEQFF
CDR3 DNA: TGTGCCAGCAGTTACTCTGCTAGCGGGAGAGGAAATGAGCAGTTCTTC

clone size: NA
CDR3 length: 15
J gene: TRBJ1-6
V gene: TRBV12-3/TRBV12-4
D gene: TRBD1
CDR3 protein: CASSRGGTVNSPLHF
CDR3 DNA: TGTGCCAGCAGCCGGGGCGGGACAGTAAATTCACCCCTCCACTTT

clone size: many
CDR3 length: 13
J gene: TRBJ2-5
V gene: TRBV6-5
D gene: TRBD1
CDR3 protein: CASSHRGMETQYF
CDR3 DNA: TGTGCCAGCAGCCACAGGGGAATGGAGACCCAGTACTTC

clone size: NA
CDR3 length: 15
J gene: TRBJ2-2
V gene: TRBV28
D gene: NA
CDR3 protein: CASSSRTPYGGELFF
CDR3 DNA: TGTGCCAGCAGTTCCAGGACACCTTACGGCGGGGAGCTGTTTTTT

clone size: few
CDR3 length: 11
J gene: TRBJ2-1
V gene: TRBV12-5
D gene: NA
CDR3 protein: CASGLSYEQFF
CDR3 DNA: TGTGCTAGTGGTTTGTCATATGAGCAGTTCTTC

clone size: many
CDR3 length: 15
J gene: TRBJ2-3
V gene: TRBV7-2
D gene: NA
CDR3 protein: CASSALGSPTDTQYF
CDR3 DNA: TGTGCCAGCAGCGCGCTCGGATCGCCCACAGATACGCAGTATTTT

clone size: NA
CDR3 length: 15
J gene: TRBJ2-3
V gene: TRBV21-1
D gene: NA
CDR3 protein: CASSKVRYGTDTQYF
CDR3 DNA: TGTGCCAGCAGCAAAGTTCGGTACGGCACAGATACGCAGTATTTT

clone size: NA
CDR3 length: 16
J gene: TRBJ2-1
V gene: TRBV20-1
D gene: TRBD2
CDR3 protein: CSARLAGSTSYNEQFF
CDR3 DNA: TGCAGTGCGAGACTAGCGGGCTCTACGTCCTACAATGAGCAGTTCTTC

clone size: NA
CDR3 length: 13
J gene: TRBJ1-1
V gene: TRBV11-1
D gene: NA
CDR3 protein: CASSPRGDTEAFF
CDR3 DNA: TGTGCCAGCAGTCCACGCGGAGACACTGAAGCTTTCTTT

clone size: NA
CDR3 length: 12
J gene: TRBJ1-5
V gene: TRBV20-1
D gene: NA
CDR3 protein: CSARGAHQPQHF
CDR3 DNA: TGCAGTGCTAGAGGGGCCCATCAGCCCCAGCATTTT

clone size: few
CDR3 length: 16
J gene: TRBJ1-3
V gene: TRBV12-3/TRBV12-4
D gene: NA
CDR3 protein: CASSRGPHLSGNTIYF
CDR3 DNA: TGTGCCAGCAGCCGCGGGCCTCACCTCTCTGGAAACACCATATATTTT

clone size: many
CDR3 length: 15
J gene: TRBJ2-3
V gene: TRBV27
D gene: TRBD2
CDR3 protein: CASRVTSGITDTQYF
CDR3 DNA: TGTGCCAGCAGGGTGACTAGCGGTATCACAGATACGCAGTATTTT

clone size: NA
CDR3 length: 15
J gene: TRBJ2-3
V gene: TRBV20-1
D gene: NA
CDR3 protein: CSADLPGSSTDTQYF
CDR3 DNA: TGCAGTGCTGACCTCCCGGGGAGTAGCACAGATACGCAGTATTTT

clone size: few
CDR3 length: 13
J gene: TRBJ2-4
V gene: TRBV6-5
D gene: TRBD2
CDR3 protein: CASSYTSENIQYF
CDR3 DNA: TGTGCCAGCAGTTACACTAGCGAAAACATTCAGTACTTC

clone size: few
CDR3 length: 16
J gene: TRBJ2-7
V gene: TRBV6-5
D gene: TRBD1
CDR3 protein: CASSNLLGQGVGEQYF
CDR3 DNA: TGTGCCAGCAGCAATTTGCTGGGACAGGGAGTAGGCGAGCAGTACTTC

clone size: NA
CDR3 length: 15
J gene: TRBJ1-2
V gene: TRBV4-1
D gene: NA
CDR3 protein: CASSQSLGGDYGYTF
CDR3 DNA: TGCGCCAGCAGCCAAAGCCTAGGAGGGGACTATGGCTACACCTTC

clone size: few
CDR3 length: 19
J gene: TRBJ2-1
V gene: TRBV9
D gene: TRBD2
CDR3 protein: CASSVVLSPSGESYNEQFF
CDR3 DNA: TGTGCCAGCAGCGTAGTGCTAAGCCCTAGCGGTGAATCCTACAATGAGCAGTTCTTC

clone size: NA
CDR3 length: 13
J gene: TRBJ1-1
V gene: TRBV6-2/TRBV6-3
D gene: NA
CDR3 protein: CASSYWENTEAFF
CDR3 DNA: TGTGCCAGCAGTTACTGGGAGAACACTGAAGCTTTCTTT

clone size: NA
CDR3 length: 13
J gene: TRBJ2-7
V gene: TRBV10-2
D gene: NA
CDR3 protein: CASSESLTYEQYF
CDR3 DNA: TGCGCCAGCAGTGAAAGTCTTACCTACGAGCAGTACTTC

clone size: few
CDR3 length: 14
J gene: TRBJ2-7
V gene: TRBV6-5
D gene: NA
CDR3 protein: CASSYQWGAYEQYF
CDR3 DNA: TGTGCCAGCAGTTATCAGTGGGGCGCCTACGAGCAGTACTTC

clone size: NA
CDR3 length: 12
J gene: TRBJ2-1
V gene: TRBV20-1
D gene: NA
CDR3 protein: CSARGTFNEQFF
CDR3 DNA: TGCAGTGCCAGAGGGACCTTCAATGAGCAGTTCTTC

clone size: NA
CDR3 length: 13
J gene: TRBJ2-3
V gene: TRBV28
D gene: NA
CDR3 protein: CASLDGGTDTQYF
CDR3 DNA: TGTGCCAGCTTGGACGGAGGCACAGATACGCAGTATTTT

clone size: many
CDR3 length: 17
J gene: TRBJ2-1
V gene: TRBV25-1
D gene: TRBD2
CDR3 protein: CASRGLAGASPYNEQFF
CDR3 DNA: TGTGCCAGCAGGGGACTAGCGGGAGCTTCCCCTTACAATGAGCAGTTCTTC

clone size: few
CDR3 length: 14
J gene: TRBJ2-7
V gene: TRBV28
D gene: NA
CDR3 protein: CASRKAGPGWEQYF
CDR3 DNA: TGTGCCAGCAGGAAGGCGGGACCCGGTTGGGAGCAGTACTTC

clone size: few
CDR3 length: 14
J gene: TRBJ2-5
V gene: TRBV6-5
D gene: NA
CDR3 protein: CASGSIGRQETQYF
CDR3 DNA: TGTGCCAGCGGATCGATTGGGAGACAAGAGACCCAGTACTTC

clone size: few
CDR3 length: 15
J gene: TRBJ2-3
V gene: TRBV24-1
D gene: TRBD1
CDR3 protein: CATSDRTGATDTQYF
CDR3 DNA: TGTGCCACCAGTGATCGGACAGGGGCCACAGATACGCAGTATTTT

clone size: few
CDR3 length: 13
J gene: TRBJ2-3
V gene: TRBV6-1
D gene: NA
CDR3 protein: CASLLRGADTQYF
CDR3 DNA: TGTGCCAGCCTCCTGAGGGGCGCAGATACGCAGTATTTT

clone size: many
CDR3 length: 16
J gene: TRBJ1-5
V gene: TRBV4-3
D gene: NA
CDR3 protein: CASSQDWPLVGQPQHF
CDR3 DNA: TGCGCCAGCAGCCAAGATTGGCCCCTCGTAGGTCAGCCCCAGCATTTT

clone size: few
CDR3 length: 16
J gene: TRBJ1-1
V gene: TRBV18
D gene: TRBD1
CDR3 protein: CASSPSGTGLGTEAFF
CDR3 DNA: TGTGCCAGCTCCCCTTCAGGGACAGGCCTTGGGACTGAAGCTTTCTTT

clone size: NA
CDR3 length: 14
J gene: TRBJ1-5
V gene: TRBV11-2
D gene: NA
CDR3 protein: CASSLEPLGRPQHF
CDR3 DNA: TGTGCCAGCAGCTTGGAACCCCTGGGTCGGCCCCAGCATTTT

clone size: NA
CDR3 length: 16
J gene: TRBJ2-5
V gene: TRBV7-6
D gene: TRBD2
CDR3 protein: CASNSGLAGGQETQYF
CDR3 DNA: TGTGCCAGCAACTCCGGACTAGCGGGAGGACAAGAGACCCAGTACTTC

clone size: many
CDR3 length: 14
J gene: TRBJ2-1
V gene: TRBV7-3
D gene: NA
CDR3 protein: CASSTGTVGGEQFF
CDR3 DNA: TGTGCCAGCAGTACAGGCACAGTGGGAGGTGAGCAGTTCTTC

clone size: few
CDR3 length: 14
J gene: TRBJ1-5
V gene: TRBV6-1
D gene: NA
CDR3 protein: CASSPGGAEQPQHF
CDR3 DNA: TGTGCCAGCAGTCCTGGGGGCGCGGAGCAGCCCCAGCATTTT

clone size: many
CDR3 length: 16
J gene: TRBJ2-2
V gene: TRBV4-2
D gene: TRBD2
CDR3 protein: CASSQDPAGGGRELFF
CDR3 DNA: TGTGCCAGCAGCCAAGACCCAGCGGGAGGAGGAAGGGAGCTGTTTTTT

clone size: many
CDR3 length: 15
J gene: TRBJ2-7
V gene: TRBV4-2
D gene: TRBD1
CDR3 protein: CASSQEDRVSYEQYF
CDR3 DNA: TGTGCCAGCAGCCAAGAAGACAGGGTTTCCTACGAGCAGTACTTC

clone size: NA
CDR3 length: 15
J gene: TRBJ1-4
V gene: TRBV20-1
D gene: NA
CDR3 protein: CSAREGARVNEKLFF
CDR3 DNA: TGCAGTGCTAGAGAAGGGGCCAGGGTGAATGAAAAACTGTTTTTT

clone size: many
CDR3 length: 14
J gene: TRBJ1-5
V gene: TRBV2
D gene: NA
CDR3 protein: CASSIQGRDQPQHF
CDR3 DNA: TGTGCCAGCAGTATTCAGGGGAGGGATCAGCCCCAGCATTTT

clone size: many
CDR3 length: 13
J gene: TRBJ2-7
V gene: TRBV12-3/TRBV12-4
D gene: NA
CDR3 protein: CASSLMAGYEQYF
CDR3 DNA: TGTGCCAGCAGTTTAATGGCGGGATACGAGCAGTACTTC

clone size: NA
CDR3 length: 13
J gene: TRBJ2-2
V gene: TRBV29-1
D gene: TRBD1
CDR3 protein: CSVEQGAGGELFF
CDR3 DNA: TGCAGCGTTGAACAGGGGGCGGGCGGGGAGCTGTTTTTT

clone size: NA
CDR3 length: 14
J gene: TRBJ1-5
V gene: TRBV3-1
D gene: NA
CDR3 protein: CASSQGDSNQPQHF
CDR3 DNA: TGTGCCAGCAGCCAAGGGGATAGCAATCAGCCCCAGCATTTT

clone size: NA
CDR3 length: 19
J gene: TRBJ2-4
V gene: TRBV24-1
D gene: TRBD2
CDR3 protein: CATSDLGSAGGTAKNIQYF
CDR3 DNA: TGTGCCACCAGTGATTTGGGATCGGCGGGAGGGACGGCCAAAAACATTCAGTACTTC

clone size: few
CDR3 length: 16
J gene: TRBJ1-3
V gene: TRBV5-6
D gene: TRBD1
CDR3 protein: CASSLAGGGSGNTIYF
CDR3 DNA: TGTGCCAGCAGCTTGGCAGGGGGAGGCTCTGGAAACACCATATATTTT

clone size: many
CDR3 length: 15
J gene: TRBJ1-1
V gene: TRBV9
D gene: TRBD1
CDR3 protein: CASSPHSDRDTEAFF
CDR3 DNA: TGTGCCAGCAGCCCGCACTCGGACAGGGACACTGAAGCTTTCTTT

clone size: NA
CDR3 length: 16
J gene: TRBJ2-2
V gene: TRBV10-3
D gene: TRBD2
CDR3 protein: CAISEQREVNTGELFF
CDR3 DNA: TGTGCCATCAGTGAGCAGCGGGAGGTTAACACCGGGGAGCTGTTTTTT

clone size: few
CDR3 length: 16
J gene: TRBJ1-3
V gene: TRBV10-3
D gene: NA
CDR3 protein: CAISVSTGFSGNTIYF
CDR3 DNA: TGTGCCATCAGTGTTTCCACAGGATTCTCTGGAAACACCATATATTTT

clone size: NA
CDR3 length: 15
J gene: TRBJ2-1
V gene: TRBV28
D gene: NA
CDR3 protein: CASSSDSRPYNEQFF
CDR3 DNA: TGTGCCAGCAGTTCGGACTCTAGACCGTACAATGAGCAGTTCTTC

clone size: NA
CDR3 length: 13
J gene: TRBJ1-5
V gene: TRBV20-1
D gene: NA
CDR3 protein: CSAKRLDNQPQHF
CDR3 DNA: TGCAGTGCCAAAAGGCTAGACAATCAGCCCCAGCATTTT

clone size: few
CDR3 length: 12
J gene: TRBJ2-1
V gene: TRBV29-1
D gene: NA
CDR3 protein: CSGSSSYNEQFF
CDR3 DNA: TGCAGCGGATCCAGCTCCTACAATGAGCAGTTCTTC

clone size: many
CDR3 length: 14
J gene: TRBJ2-1
V gene: TRBV28
D gene: NA
CDR3 protein: CASSLLALYNEQFF
CDR3 DNA: TGTGCCAGCAGTTTACTAGCCCTCTACAATGAGCAGTTCTTC

clone size: few
CDR3 length: 15
J gene: TRBJ2-2
V gene: TRBV7-9
D gene: TRBD2
CDR3 protein: CASSSGLAGPGELFF
CDR3 DNA: TGTGCCAGCAGCTCCGGACTAGCGGGACCCGGGGAGCTGTTTTTT

clone size: many
CDR3 length: 13
J gene: TRBJ2-3
V gene: TRBV18
D gene: NA
CDR3 protein: CASSHGSTDTQYF
CDR3 DNA: TGTGCCAGCTCACATGGGAGCACAGATACGCAGTATTTT

clone size: few
CDR3 length: 12
J gene: TRBJ2-7
V gene: TRBV29-1
D gene: NA
CDR3 protein: CSVGEFSYEQYF
CDR3 DNA: TGCAGCGTTGGGGAATTCTCCTACGAGCAGTACTTC

clone size: NA
CDR3 length: 12
J gene: TRBJ1-1
V gene: TRBV6-1
D gene: TRBD1
CDR3 protein: CASRVWGQEAFF
CDR3 DNA: TGTGCCAGCAGAGTGTGGGGACAGGAAGCTTTCTTT

clone size: many
CDR3 length: 12
J gene: TRBJ2-7
V gene: TRBV28
D gene: NA
CDR3 protein: CASRGPLYEQYF
CDR3 DNA: TGTGCCAGCAGGGGGCCACTTTACGAGCAGTACTTT

clone size: few
CDR3 length: 16
J gene: TRBJ2-1
V gene: TRBV4-1
D gene: TRBD2
CDR3 protein: CASSPSGRATYYEQFF
CDR3 DNA: TGCGCCAGCAGCCCTAGCGGGAGGGCCACCTATTATGAGCAGTTCTTC

clone size: few
CDR3 length: 15
J gene: TRBJ1-1
V gene: TRBV2
D gene: NA
CDR3 protein: CASKSPAVRVTEAFF
CDR3 DNA: TGTGCCAGCAAATCCCCCGCGGTGCGCGTCACTGAAGCTTTCTTT